The present T cell receptor beta chain was sequenced within a study of OX40 agonist ivuxolimab in advanced cancers. A note on the overall study: The costimulatory receptor OX40 (CD134) was targeted by ivuxolimab, a fully human IgG2 agonistic monoclonal antibody. Intravenous ivuxolimab was administered to patients every 2 weeks at six dose levels: 0.01, 0.1, 0.3, 1.5, 3 and 10 mg/kg. Among the roughly 52 dose-escalation patients, 19 had hepatocellular carcinoma, about 15 melanoma, 9 renal cell carcinoma and 9 head and neck cancer. In the dose-escalation cohort, more than 80% of patients were male, and the mean age was 60 years with a range of about 20 to 80. Prior anti-PD-1, anti-PD-L1 or anti-CTLA-4 therapy was permitted, and checkpoint inhibitors had been received by more than 35% of dose-escalation patients. Partial responses were achieved by three dose-escalation patients, of whom one had hepatocellular carcinoma and two had cutaneous melanoma. Peripheral TCRbeta sequencing aimed to test whether ivuxolimab altered TCR sequence diversity and caused clonal T-cell expansion. The paper covers the monotherapy dose-escalation part of the phase I ivuxolimab trial, which included N ≈ 52 patients. Study-wide findings and limitations: In partial responders in the 0.1-3.0 mg/kg groups, normalized peripheral clonal expansion was found to be among the lowest, especially among CD8+ T cells. The antigen specificity of the clonally expanded peripheral T cells was not determined. Low levels of normalized T-cell clonal expansion were also seen in some patients who did not respond. At doses of 0.1 to 3.0 mg/kg, clonal expansion of both CD4+ and CD8+ T cells in blood was seen between baseline and week 6. On average, CD8+ T cells showed more expanded clones than CD4+ T cells after ivuxolimab.

Worth noting for this clone: Its antigen is still unknown. No much larger clone is present one base from it, and per-base qualities are unavailable. Other DNA sequences in this sample translate to the same CDR3.

CDR1 and CDR2 were assigned from the germline V gene as LGHNA and YNFKEQ. V is cut back by 0 bases and J by 1 base, with 5 bases in the junction unmatched. Measured from the cysteine to the phenylalanine, the CDR3 is 16 residues long. The CDR3 DNA has 48 bases and is translated from base 1. To sequence the TCRbeta CDR3 region, genomic DNA was isolated from the sorted cells. The immunoSEQ Assay was used to sequence the TCRbeta CDR3 regions. TCRdb obtained this table from immuneACCESS and retained in-frame rearrangements with V and J assigned. These tables miss some clones; where compared with another copy, unresolved V genes account for less than half of the shortfall, and the remainder is unexplained. This sample has 30,000 to 40,000 clones in its table, and approximately 90% of those were observed once. Approximately 27% of the sample rests with the top ten. Patients with a history of autoimmune disease or receiving systemic immunosuppression were excluded from the trial. Peripheral blood for TCR sequencing was collected from all dose cohorts at baseline, on cycle 4 day 1, and on cycle 7 day 1. The samples were drawn from a first-in-human, open-label, multicenter phase I dose-escalation trial of ivuxolimab. Adults with locally advanced or metastatic melanoma, renal cell carcinoma, hepatocellular carcinoma or head and neck squamous cell carcinoma were enrolled in the trial. Before TCR sequencing, CD4+ T cells and CD8+ T cells from peripheral blood were sorted into separate populations.

The TCR originated in an adult with an advanced solid tumor such as melanoma, head and neck, liver or kidney cancer. This receptor chain uses TRBV4-2 and TRBJ2-7, and 8 junction bases match TRBD2. The specimen was CD4+ or CD8+ T cells sorted from blood, collected in a trial of the OX40 agonist ivuxolimab. The CDR3 corresponds to CASSQEVSGASYEQYF. The bases read TGTGCCAGCAGCCAAGAGGTTAGCGGGGCGTCCTACGAGCAGTACTTC.